The present TCR beta chain was sequenced within a study of early T cells in non-severe SARS-CoV-2 infection. The V end was cut by 0 bases, the J end by 5 bases, with 7 bases between. The CDR3 spans 13 residues. In germline, CDR1 is SGHAT, CDR2 FQNNGV. This clonotype was observed many times. Researchers tagged individual cDNA molecules with unique molecular identifiers. In TCRdb, the 5' RACE reads were re-called with MiXCR into one record per CDR3 protein. The table includes about 47,000 distinct CDR3 sequences, around 10% detected once. The starting material was whole blood, obtained at baseline. The J gene is TRBJ2-5, the V gene TRBV11-2, with D possibly TRBD2 on 5 matching bases. The receptor was derived from an adult who was a healthcare worker with PCR-confirmed SARS-CoV-2 infection or an uninfected control (not recorded which). The CDR3 is CASSLEERETQYF. For the CDR3, the DNA is TGTGCCAGCAGCTTAGAGGAGCGGGAGACCCAGTACTTC.